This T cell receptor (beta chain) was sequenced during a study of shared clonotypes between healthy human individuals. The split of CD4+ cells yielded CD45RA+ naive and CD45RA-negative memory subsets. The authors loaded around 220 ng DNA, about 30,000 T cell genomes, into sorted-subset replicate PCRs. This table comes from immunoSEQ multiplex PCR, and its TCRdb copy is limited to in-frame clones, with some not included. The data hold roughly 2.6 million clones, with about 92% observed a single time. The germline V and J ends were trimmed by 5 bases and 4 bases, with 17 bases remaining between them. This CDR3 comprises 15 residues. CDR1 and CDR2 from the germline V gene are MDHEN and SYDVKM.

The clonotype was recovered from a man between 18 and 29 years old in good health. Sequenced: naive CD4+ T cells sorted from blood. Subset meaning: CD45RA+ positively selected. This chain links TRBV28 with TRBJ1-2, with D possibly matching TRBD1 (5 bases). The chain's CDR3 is CASSPYRGDGYGYTF. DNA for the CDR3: TGTGCCAGCAGTCCCTATCGGGGGGACGGCTATGGCTACACCTTC.